This is a list of T cell receptor beta chains from one sample in a study of blood T cell repertoires in COVID-19. The assay was immunoSEQ multiplex PCR, and TCRdb's table has in-frame clones only and misses some. The sample lists over 110,000 clones, 65% to 90% seen once, with over 8% in the top ten. The sequenced sample consisted of peripheral blood. These receptors were collected from a human donor in a cohort sampled during active COVID-19. Both conserved end residues are part of each CDR3. A D gene is named only where the DNA matches it firmly. Not every row has a clone size; where given, it reads once, few, many or a size class.

d_gene	v_gene	abundance	len	j_gene	CDR3aa	CDR3nt
.	TRBV19	.	16	TRBJ2-6	CASSIQGGSGANVLTF	TGTGCCAGTAGTATCCAGGGAGGATCTGGGGCCAACGTCCTGACTTTC
.	TRBV19	.	15	TRBJ2-7	CASRGRVGQNYEQYF	TGTGCCAGTAGGGGGCGAGTTGGACAGAACTACGAGCAGTACTTC
.	TRBV7-2	.	15	TRBJ2-7	CASSPTAGPLYEQYF	TGTGCCAGCAGCCCAACCGCGGGACCGCTCTACGAGCAGTACTTC
.	TRBV28	.	18	TRBJ1-3	CASSLVSAPSQSGNTIYF	TGTGCCAGCAGTTTAGTGTCAGCGCCATCACAATCTGGAAACACCATATATTTT
TRBD2	TRBV3-1/TRBV3-2	.	16	TRBJ2-7	CASSQGAASGRYEQYF	TGTGCCAGCAGCCAAGGGGCGGCTAGCGGGAGGTACGAGCAGTACTTC
TRBD1	TRBV29-1	.	14	TRBJ2-7	CSVAGTDLSYEQYF	TGCAGCGTGGCCGGGACAGACCTCTCCTACGAGCAGTACTTC
TRBD2	TRBV4-1	.	18	TRBJ2-1	CASSQEARPSGGYNEQFF	TGCGCCAGCAGCCAAGAAGCGCGGCCTAGCGGGGGGTACAATGAGCAGTTCTTC
TRBD1	TRBV9	.	17	TRBJ2-2	CASSARDRVSRTGELFF	TGTGCCAGCAGCGCTCGGGACAGGGTGAGTAGGACCGGGGAGCTGTTTTTT
TRBD2	TRBV7-2	.	15	TRBJ2-1	CASSLGTSGRTQQFF	TGTGCCAGCAGCTTAGGGACTAGCGGGAGAACCCAGCAGTTCTTC
TRBD1	TRBV12-3/TRBV12-4	few	13	TRBJ1-2	CASSQGAGGGYTF	TGTGCCAGCAGCCAAGGGGCAGGGGGTGGCTACACCTTC
TRBD1	TRBV5-1	.	16	TRBJ2-7	CASSLVGTGVLNEQYF	TGCGCCAGCAGCTTGGTAGGGACAGGGGTACTTAACGAGCAGTACTTC
TRBD1	TRBV4-3	.	13	TRBJ2-7	CASSPDRGREQYF	TGCGCCAGCAGCCCGGACAGGGGAAGGGAGCAGTACTTC
.	TRBV6-2/TRBV6-3	.	14	TRBJ1-6	CASSSGQRNSPLHF	TGTGCCAGCAGTTCCGGACAGCGTAATTCACCCCTCCACTTT
.	TRBV9	.	13	TRBJ1-6	CASSVSSNSPLHF	TGTGCCAGCAGCGTATCTAGTAATTCACCCCTCCACTTT
.	TRBV29-1	.	14	TRBJ2-7	CSVVLGSRLYEQYF	TGCAGCGTTGTATTGGGGAGTCGCCTTTACGAGCAGTACTTC
TRBD1	TRBV28	.	17	TRBJ1-2	CASSPTGTGLDLGGYTF	TGTGCCAGCAGTCCAACGGGGACAGGGTTAGATTTGGGTGGCTACACCTTC
TRBD1	TRBV27	once	15	TRBJ1-5	CASRQTGGGGQPQHF	TGTGCCAGCAGACAGACAGGGGGCGGGGGTCAGCCCCAGCATTTT
TRBD1	TRBV28	.	15	TRBJ1-4	CASSFPGQGSEKLFF	TGTGCCAGCAGTTTCCCCGGACAGGGAAGTGAAAAACTGTTTTTT
.	TRBV6-5	.	13	TRBJ1-2	CASSYSENYGYTF	TGTGCCAGCAGTTACTCGGAGAACTATGGCTACACCTTC
TRBD2	TRBV27	once	15	TRBJ2-7	CASSSQPLAGAEQYF	TGTGCCAGCAGTTCACAACCACTAGCGGGAGCCGAGCAGTACTTC
TRBD2	TRBV7-2	.	15	TRBJ2-7	CASSSTSGVRTKQYF	TGTGCCAGCAGCTCGACTAGCGGGGTCCGAACCAAGCAGTACTTC
TRBD1	TRBV5-1	once	14	TRBJ2-7	CASSLGQGAWEQYF	TGCGCCAGCAGCTTGGGGCAGGGGGCGTGGGAGCAGTACTTC
.	TRBV27	once	15	TRBJ2-7	CASSPKDLRGYEQYF	TGTGCCAGCAGTCCTAAAGACCTCAGGGGCTACGAGCAGTACTTC
.	TRBV27	.	12	TRBJ2-2	CASSQNTGELFF	TGTGCCAGCAGTCAGAACACCGGGGAGCTGTTTTTT
.	TRBV19	.	14	TRBJ1-2	CASSPRTNSYGYTF	TGTGCCAGTAGTCCCCGGACTAACAGCTATGGCTACACCTTC
.	TRBV7-2	.	15	TRBJ1-1	CASSHLTLMNTEAFF	TGTGCCAGCAGCCATCTGACACTTATGAACACTGAAGCTTTCTTT
TRBD2	TRBV7-9	.	17	TRBJ2-2	CASSPPLAGANTGELFF	TGTGCCAGCAGCCCCCCCCTAGCGGGCGCGAACACCGGGGAGCTGTTTTTT
.	TRBV15	.	13	TRBJ2-5	CATRLAGKETQYF	TGTGCCACCCGGCTGGCGGGAAAGGAGACCCAGTACTTC
TRBD2	TRBV2	.	13	TRBJ2-5	CASDGTSKETQYF	TGTGCCAGCGACGGGACTAGCAAAGAGACCCAGTACTTC
TRBD2	TRBV27	.	17	TRBJ2-7	CASSFRGLAGSSYEQYF	TGTGCCAGCAGTTTCCGGGGACTAGCGGGAAGCTCCTACGAGCAGTACTTC
TRBD2	TRBV2	.	14	TRBJ2-7	CASRGGLAGYEQYF	TGTGCCAGCAGGGGTGGACTAGCGGGCTACGAGCAGTACTTC
TRBD1	TRBV7-2	.	13	TRBJ2-2	CASSLEGARELFF	TGTGCCAGCAGCTTAGAGGGGGCCCGGGAGCTGTTTTTT
.	TRBV6-5	.	15	TRBJ1-5	CASKEHPKGDQPQHF	TGTGCCAGCAAAGAGCATCCAAAAGGGGATCAGCCCCAGCATTTT
TRBD1	TRBV5-1	.	14	TRBJ2-7	CASRERGQGAEQYF	TGCGCCAGCAGGGAAAGGGGACAGGGGGCAGAGCAGTACTTC
.	TRBV7-3	.	15	TRBJ2-2	CASSLTLGDPGELFF	TGTGCCAGCAGCTTAACTCTGGGCGATCCCGGGGAGCTGTTTTTT
.	TRBV19	.	13	TRBJ2-5	CASSATRVETQYF	TGTGCCAGTAGTGCCACCAGGGTAGAGACCCAGTACTTC
.	TRBV28	.	11	TRBJ1-2	CASSPDTIYTF	TGTGCCAGCAGTCCTGATACAATCTACACCTTC
.	TRBV29-1	.	13	TRBJ1-1	CSGWNRAATEAFF	TGCAGCGGATGGAACAGGGCGGCCACTGAAGCTTTCTTT
.	TRBV5-1	.	14	TRBJ2-2	CASRKEPDTGELFF	TGCGCCAGCAGGAAGGAGCCCGACACCGGGGAGCTGTTTTTT
.	TRBV15	.	15	TRBJ2-5	CATSRDRVDEETQYF	TGTGCCACCAGCAGAGATCGGGTAGATGAAGAGACCCAGTACTTC
.	TRBV3-1/TRBV3-2	.	13	TRBJ2-7	CASSQTDFYEQYF	TGTGCCAGCAGCCAAACGGACTTCTACGAGCAGTACTTC
TRBD2	TRBV11-2	.	16	TRBJ2-3	CASIHLGGGSTDTQYF	TGTGCCAGCATCCACCTCGGGGGGGGGAGCACAGATACGCAGTATTTT